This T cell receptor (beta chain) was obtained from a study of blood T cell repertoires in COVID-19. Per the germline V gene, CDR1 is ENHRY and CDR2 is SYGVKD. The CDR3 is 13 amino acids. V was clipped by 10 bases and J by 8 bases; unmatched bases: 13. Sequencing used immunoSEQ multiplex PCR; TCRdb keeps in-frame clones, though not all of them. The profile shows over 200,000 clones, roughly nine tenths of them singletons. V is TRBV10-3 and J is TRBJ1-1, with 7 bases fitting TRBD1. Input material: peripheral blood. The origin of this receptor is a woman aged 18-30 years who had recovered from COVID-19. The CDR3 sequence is CATNRDSTKEAFF. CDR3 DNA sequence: TGTGCCACGAACCGGGACAGCACTAAAGAAGCTTTCTTT.